This T cell receptor beta chain is drawn from a study of shared clonotypes between healthy human individuals. Background on the study: Aged between 18 and 49, the donors were two women and a few men.

Study-wide points: Since donors were few, the genetic and exposure-history diversity represented was limited.

Only Caucasian adults living in Nashville, Tennessee made up the donor group. A CD45RA-negative memory subset and a CD45RA+ naive subset were separated from the CD4+ cells. Method: immunoSEQ multiplex PCR; TCRdb's copy keeps in-frame clones and lacks some. Of approximately 2,300,000 clones in the sample, 85% to 95% were seen once. To note about this clone: Its target is unknown.

The germline V and J ends were trimmed by 3 bases and 6 bases, with 23 bases remaining between them. This CDR3 is 17 amino acids long. Per germline, CDR1 MDHEN and CDR2 SYDVKM. The source material was naive CD4+ T cells from PBMCs. The subset denotes: CD45RA+ positively selected. The sequence derives from a man aged 18 to 30 in good health. Some clones in this sample may be carry-over from other donors' samples. This chain connects TRBV28 to TRBJ1-1, with TRBD1 as a possible D gene (5 bases). CDR3 coding DNA: TGTGCCAGCAGTTTGGTGGGGCAGGGCCCGGAACGGCCTGAAGCTTTCTTT. Translating gives CASSLVGQGPERPEAFF.